The clone carrying this T cell receptor (beta chain) has ten or more counts. What it binds is not known. The germline CDR1 and CDR2 sequences are MNHEY and SMNVEV (reference sequence). V was cut by 2 bases and J by 8 bases, with 25 bases left in between. The CDR3 spans 18 residues. This entry comes from a study of regulatory T cells in long-lasting Graves disease. The overall study: Newly diagnosed Graves' patients had under 3 months of antithyroid drugs. Study results and limitations: Owing to a sample size that was small, accuracy may have been reduced. Relative to new patients (966), persistent patients exhibited greater sharing of public clonotypes (around 2,500).

Libraries of TCR beta came from iRepertoire HTBI primers plus Arm-PCR of CDR3 regions. In the authors' workflow: In the combined samples, roughly 62 TRBV and more than 11 TRBJ segments were identified. TCRdb called the multiplex PCR reads again in MiXCR, with one record for every CDR3 protein. The V and J calls here are based on TCRdb, not the publication. The sample has about 320,000 distinct CDR3 sequences; 15% to 20% are singletons. This sample's time point: newly diagnosed GD, antithyroid drugs for less than 3 months. PBMC RNA served as the TCR library source. This TCR came from a female donor with Graves disease. The chain links TRBV27 to TRBJ2-1; tentatively, D is TRBD2 (6 bases). The sample was peripheral blood mononuclear cells (PBMCs), taken at new diagnosis, from a patient treated with antithyroid drugs. The CDR3 here is CASSLRVLAPGVRDEQFF. CDR3 in DNA: TGTGCCAGCAGTTTAAGGGTCCTAGCGCCCGGTGTCAGGGATGAGCAGTTCTTC.